This TCR beta chain was captured in a study of human thymus T cells (dated by TCRdb to the early 2020s). Regarding the study in general: TCR alpha and beta repertoires from about 8 infant thymus samples and four related peripheral blood samples were characterized in the study. The cohort included more than 5 male and a couple of female infants, with donor ages spanning 7 to 244 days. Points the paper makes about the study in general: V and J gene segment usage appeared biased in both thymic and peripheral blood repertoires. Thymus samples yielded on average about 810,000 unique TCRB clonotypes, compared with around 84,000 from blood samples.

Unmatched junction bases come to 6, with V trimmed by 4 bases and J by 3 bases. Including the terminal cysteine and phenylalanine, the CDR3 comprises 15 residues. Kept here is only the CDR3 DNA, which spans 45 bases and is read in frame from base 1. Per the germline V gene (reference sequence), SGHNT is the CDR1 and YYREEE is the CDR2. Details on this clone: Its target antigen remains unknown. Within one base of it there is no much larger clone, and no base qualities were kept.

Using the immunoSEQ multiplex PCR assay, the TCRB and TCRAD loci were amplified from a standardized quantity of quality-controlled genomic DNA. The amplicons covered the V(D)J region and were long enough to include the CDR3 and to identify the V and J genes. Through the commercial immunoSEQ service, the amplicons were sequenced on an Illumina platform. The original pipeline was this. Primer bias and sequencing errors were corrected as previously described, and TCRAD and TCRB definitions were based on the IMGT database. Analysis of the repertoires was done with immunoSEQ Analyzer 3.0 and VDJTools and included basic statistics, V/J segment usage, diversity estimates, rarefaction and pairwise overlap. Diversity was estimated with Chao1, ChaoE, Efron-Thisted, Shannon and inverse Simpson indices, and also on datasets down-sampled to the smallest sample. Repertoire overlap was determined by strict matching of CDR3 nucleotide sequence, V gene and J gene, and Jaccard-based multidimensional scaling clustering was applied. TCRdb's version of the immuneACCESS table is confined to in-frame rearrangements and falls short of the full clone set. An unresolved V gene accounts for under half of the shortfall where checked; the remainder is of unknown origin. That table gives V, J and clone size, and the DNA gave D and trimming. Across this sample there are more than 50,000 clones, with 94% seen only once. Less than 7% of the sample comes from the top ten.

Immunologically healthy infants undergoing open corrective cardiac surgery for congenital heart defects in Finland were used as donors. During surgery, a small roughly 0.45-1 mL aliquot of peripheral blood was collected from four of the eight donors. For blood samples, genomic DNA was extracted from all available leukocytes instead of from a fixed number of cells. ACK lysis buffer was used to clear erythrocytes from the blood, and the leukocytes were then kept as pellets at -70 degrees C. A QIAsymphony instrument was used to extract genomic DNA from the frozen cell pellets. The sequence came from a boy younger than two with a congenital heart defect but otherwise immunologically healthy. The chain is encoded by TRBV5-4 joined to TRBJ2-7; the central 11 bases match TRBD1. Material for sequencing was blood. The CDR3 corresponds to CASSRTGQGVYEQYF. In nucleotide form, the sequence is TGTGCCAGCAGCCGGACGGGACAGGGGGTCTACGAGCAGTACTTC. This CDR3, with the reference TRBV5-4 and TRBJ2-7 proteins standing in past its ends, gives the full variable domain ETGVTQSPTHLIKTRGQQVTLRCSSQSGHNTVSWYQQALGQGPQFIFQYYREEENGRGNFPPRFSGLQFPNYSSELNVNALELDDSALYLCASSRTGQGVYEQYFGPGTRLTVT.